The 24 T cell receptor beta chains in this list originate from one sample, sequenced in a study of blood T cells in healthy people across ages. Through a sample-barcoded 5' primer and a J-beta primer mix, a second PCR was run for roughly 7 to 12 cycles. TCRdb redid the calling of the 5' RACE reads with MiXCR, one entry per CDR3 protein. The sample carries about 900,000 distinct CDR3 sequences, 55% to 65% recorded once. The sequencing input was blood. The receptor set was obtained from a man aged 30 to 39 in good health.

Here the CDR3 reads CASRDGGYEQYF. DNA for the CDR3: TGTGCCAGCAGGGATGGGGGCTACGAGCAGTACTTC. The J gene is TRBJ2-7, the V gene TRBV2; D possibly matches TRBD1 or TRBD2 (5 bases each). The germline CDR1 and CDR2 sequences are SNHLY and FYNNEI. Deletions cut 6 bases from V and 3 bases from J, with 9 bases between. This CDR3 is 12 amino acids long.

This sequence joins TRBV6-2 or TRBV6-3 and TRBJ2-6, with 12 bases aligning to TRBD1. Germline loops: CDR1 MNHEY, CDR2 SVGEGT. The CDR3 length is 17 residues. V lost 5 bases and J lost 1; bases outside the gene matches: 3. CDR3 sequence reads: CASSTGQGASGANVLTF. CDR3 bases: TGTGCCAGCAGTACGGGACAGGGGGCGTCTGGGGCCAACGTCCTGACTTTC.

This clonotype was found a few times. The chain recombines TRBV20-1 with TRBJ2-5; the match to TRBD1 covers 7 bases. With V trimmed by 2 bases and J by 4 bases, 10 bases remained unmatched. The CDR3 has 15 amino acids. Germline CDR1 DFQATT, CDR2 SNEGSKA (reference sequence). CDR3 nucleotides: TGCAGTGCTAGAAACGGACAGGACGGCGTAGAGACCCAGTACTTC. It specifies CSARNGQDGVETQYF.

J is TRBJ1-5 and V is TRBV4-3; the match to TRBD1 covers 7 bases. CDR1 LGHNA and CDR2 YSLEER come from the germline V gene. The CDR3 consists of 14 residues. V shed 3 bases, J shed 6 bases, and the junction held 5 bases outside the gene matches. In DNA form, the CDR3 reads TGCGCCAGCAGCCACGCGACAGGGAGTCAGCCCCAGCATTTT. This sequence encodes CASSHATGSQPQHF.

V gene TRBV7-2 combines with J gene TRBJ2-3; 7 positions agree with TRBD1. Germline trimming cut 5 bases from V and 2 bases from J; bases unmatched to any gene: 10. The V gene's germline CDR1 is SGHTA and CDR2 FQGNSA. The CDR3 is 16 amino acids. In nucleotides, the CDR3 is TGTGCCAGCAGCCCTCTGGGCAGGGGGTACACAGATACGCAGTATTTT. Translated, it gives CASSPLGRGYTDTQYF.

CDR3 nucleotides: TGTGCCAGCAGAGTAGCGGGGAAGTCCTACAATGAGCAGTTCTTC. Its protein is CASRVAGKSYNEQFF. J is TRBJ2-1 and V is TRBV6-2 or TRBV6-3; 8 positions agree with TRBD2. CDR3 length: 15 residues. With V trimmed by 6 bases and J by 1 base, 5 bases remained unmatched. Germline V CDR1 and CDR2: MNHEY, SVGEGT.

V gene TRBV15 combines with J gene TRBJ2-7; possibly TRBD1 for D (6 bases). The CDR3 runs to 16 residues. V lost 0 bases, J lost 7 bases, and 19 bases lay in between. Germline CDR1 reads LNHNV; CDR2 reads YYDKDF (reference sequence). This CDR3 is CATSRDRGGFGDEQYF. In DNA, the CDR3 is TGTGCCACCAGCAGAGATCGAGGGGGATTCGGGGATGAGCAGTACTTC. Based on the CDR3 plus reference TRBV15 and TRBJ2-7, the full variable domain is DAMVIQNPRYQVTQFGKPVTLSCSQTLNHNVMYWYQQKSSQAPKLLFHYYDKDFNNEADTPDNFQSRRPNTSFCFLDIRSPGLGDTAMYLCATSRDRGGFGDEQYFGPGTRLTVT.

In nucleotides, the CDR3 is TGTGCCAGCAGCGCCGGGACAGGGTCTTTCGAGCAGTACTTC. It encodes CASSAGTGSFEQYF. The chain employs TRBV9 and TRBJ2-7, with TRBD1 identical over 9 bases. V gave up 3 bases and J gave up 6 bases; unmatched junction bases: 7. This CDR3 comprises 14 residues. CDR1 and CDR2 from the germline V gene are SGDLS and YYNGEE.

The chain couples TRBV29-1 to TRBJ1-4, with no clear D. V was trimmed by 6 bases and J by 0 bases, leaving 8 bases between them. The CDR3 loop spans 13 amino acids. The germline V gene has CDR1 SQVTM and CDR2 ANQGSEA. The CDR3 nucleotides read TGCAGCGTCGCAGCTGCAACTAATGAAAAACTGTTTTTT. It codes for CSVAAATNEKLFF.

The chain links TRBV9 to TRBJ2-5, with TRBD1 identical over 8 bases. V shed 0 bases, J shed 5 bases, and the junction held 6 bases outside the gene matches. The CDR3 loop spans 15 amino acids. Germline V gives CDR1 SGDLS, CDR2 YYNGEE. This CDR3 is CASSVGQGNGETQYF. For the CDR3, the DNA is TGTGCCAGCAGCGTAGGACAGGGGAATGGGGAGACCCAGTACTTC. The full variable domain, rest sourced from reference TRBV9 and TRBJ2-5, is DSGVTQTPKHLITATGQRVTLRCSPRSGDLSVYWYQQSLDQGLQFLIQYYNGEERAKGNILERFSAQQFPDLHSELNLSSLELGDSALYFCASSVGQGNGETQYFGPGTRLLVL.

In this sample, this clonotype turned up a few times. The chain links TRBV10-3 to TRBJ2-1, with 7 bases identical to TRBD1. Germline V gene sequence: CDR1 ENHRY, CDR2 SYGVKD. J was trimmed by 7 bases and V by 0 bases; bases with no gene match: 12. This CDR3 has 17 amino acids. The CDR3: CAISESKGAPPSNEQFF. CDR3 DNA: TGTGCCATCAGTGAGTCGAAGGGGGCGCCTCCTTCGAATGAGCAGTTCTTC.

V gene TRBV4-3 combines with J gene TRBJ1-2; TRBD1 might be the D (5 bases). The germline gives CDR1 LGHNA, CDR2 YSLEER. The CDR3 totals 16 residues. Trimming took off 0 bases at V and 3 bases at J, with 14 bases between the two ends. The CDR3 coding sequence is TGCGCCAGCAGCCAAGACTCCGGGTGGGGGTACTATGGCTACACCTTC. Translating it yields CASSQDSGWGYYGYTF.

V usage is TRBV7-2 and J usage is TRBJ1-2, with 7 bases fitting TRBD1. V was pared by 3 bases and J by 4 bases, with 8 bases of the junction left unmatched. Germline values: CDR1 SGHTA, CDR2 FQGNSA. This CDR3 comprises 15 residues. The CDR3 here is CASSLATTGIYGYTF. The DNA of the CDR3 is TGTGCCAGCAGCTTGGCGACGACAGGGATCTATGGCTACACCTTC.

V gene TRBV29-1 combines with J gene TRBJ2-3; TRBD2 agrees at 8 bases. The CDR3 is made up of 16 amino acids. Germline V gene sequence: CDR1 SQVTM, CDR2 ANQGSEA. J was trimmed by 0 bases and V by 2 bases; bases with no gene match: 7. This chain's CDR3 is CSVEYGRGASTDTQYF. The CDR3, as DNA: TGCAGCGTTGAATATGGGCGGGGGGCTAGCACAGATACGCAGTATTTT.

The chain uses TRBV27 and TRBJ2-3; 8 positions match TRBD1. The junction had 6 bases not matched to a gene; V was cut back by 1 base and J by 0 bases. From germline, CDR1 is MNHEY and CDR2 SMNVEV (reference sequence). The CDR3 covers 17 residues. CDR3 loop: CASSLYQGATSTDTQYF. The CDR3 DNA follows: TGTGCCAGCAGTTTATACCAGGGGGCCACTAGCACAGATACGCAGTATTTT.

To note about this clonotype: An end of the junction differs from the germline gene, which may be a read error. The chain uses TRBV3-1 and TRBJ2-4; TRBD2 agrees at 9 bases. Judging by the DNA end, TRBJ2-7 fits better; the J call may be wrong. CDR3 length equals 19 residues. Germline values: CDR1 LGHDT, CDR2 YNNKEL (reference sequence). CDR3 nucleotide sequence: TGTGCCAGCGGCCAAGATCTTGGGGAGCTAGCGGGGATCTCCTACGAGCAGTACTTC. Translation gives CASGQDLGELAGISYEQYF.

The chain carries TRBV5-4 and TRBJ1-2; 7 bases agree with TRBD1. The CDR3 totals 15 residues. J was trimmed by 6 bases and V by 5 bases; bases with no gene match: 13. Germline V gene data show CDR1 as SGHNT and CDR2 as YYREEE (reference sequence). CDR3 in DNA: TGTGCCAGCAGGGCACCGGACAGGCCCGACGATGGCTACACCTTC. Protein product: CASRAPDRPDDGYTF.

The rearrangement uses TRBV24-1 and TRBJ2-5, with 9 bases fitting TRBD2. CDR1 is KGHDR and CDR2 is SFDVKD in the germline V gene. This CDR3 is built from 16 residues. V lost 1 base, J lost 5 bases, and 7 bases stayed unmatched. CDR3 residues: CATSDFSSGGRETQYF. CDR3 nucleotides: TGTGCCACCAGTGATTTTAGTAGCGGGGGTCGGGAGACCCAGTACTTC.

This clonotype has more than one count but fewer than ten. The chain links TRBV4-3 to TRBJ2-1; D remains ambiguous. The CDR3 has 16 amino acids. Trimming shortened V by 0 bases and J by 0 bases, and 9 bases separated the two germline ends. Germline lookup yields CDR1 LGHNA and CDR2 YSLEER. The CDR3 region has the DNA TGCGCCAGCAGCCAAGATTGGGCTATCTCCTACAATGAGCAGTTCTTC. Its protein product is CASSQDWAISYNEQFF.

The chain carries TRBV20-1 and TRBJ2-4; 12 positions match TRBD1. Germline CDR1 and CDR2: DFQATT and SNEGSKA (reference sequence). This CDR3 is 14 amino acids long. With 3 bases clipped from V and 9 bases from J, the junction kept 6 bases outside the gene matches. CDR3 nucleotide sequence: TGCAGTGCTAGGGGGGGACAGGGGGCGTTCATTCAGTACTTC. Its protein is CSARGGQGAFIQYF.

The V gene is TRBV6-5, the J gene TRBJ2-5; D is tentatively TRBD1 or TRBD2 (5 bases each). This CDR3 contains 14 residues. V shed 7 bases and J shed 4 bases, with 16 bases lying between them. The germline CDR1 and CDR2 sequences are MNHEY and SVGAGI. For the CDR3, the DNA is TGTGCCAGCACCCACGAGGGGTACGGAGAGACCCAGTACTTC. As protein: CASTHEGYGETQYF.

J is TRBJ1-5 and V is TRBV6-6; the D gene is possibly TRBD1 (5 bases). Trimming shortened V by 8 bases and J by 7 bases, and 12 bases separated the two germline ends. CDR1 and CDR2 (germline): MNHNY, SVGAGI (reference sequence). This CDR3 region has 12 residues. CDR3 amino acids: CASGGSKQPQHF. DNA of the CDR3: TGTGCCAGCGGGGGGAGTAAGCAGCCCCAGCATTTT.

V usage is TRBV7-9 and J usage is TRBJ1-2, with D hard to call. CDR1 and CDR2 (germline): SEHNR, FQNEAQ (reference sequence). V lost 5 bases to trimming and J lost 1 base, with 14 bases between them. CDR3 length equals 15 residues. The CDR3: CASSEGLAGNYGYTF. The CDR3 DNA sequence: TGTGCCAGCAGCGAAGGGCTCGCCGGTAACTATGGCTACACCTTC.

In its sample, this clonotype was seen a few times. V usage is TRBV11-1 and J usage is TRBJ2-3, with D possibly matching TRBD2 (6 bases). CDR1 and CDR2 from the germline V gene are SGHAT and FQDESV (reference sequence). Trimming stripped 5 bases from V and 3 bases from J, with 9 bases between. This CDR3 has 13 amino acids. The CDR3: CASSPSVTDTQYF. The CDR3 DNA sequence: TGTGCCAGCAGCCCTAGCGTTACAGATACGCAGTATTTT.